Listed below are T cell receptor beta chains from one sample, sequenced in a study of glioma-infiltrating T cells after dendritic cell vaccination. The protocol was immunoSEQ multiplex PCR, while the TCRdb copy is restricted to in-frame clones and leaves out a portion. Of 55,000 to 75,000 clones listed, about four fifths were seen once; the top ten hold 15% to 19%. The sequences come from blood, collected after dendritic cell vaccination. These TCRs come from a human donor with glioblastoma. The CDR3 runs from the conserved cysteine through the conserved F or W. The D gene is left open where the match is weak. Clone size is shown for a subset of rows, as once, few, many or a class of expanded clone.

TRBD1	.	TRBV4-1	TRBJ2-7	CASSHDLGQENSYEQYF	TGCGCCAGCAGCCATGACCTCGGACAGGAGAACTCCTACGAGCAGTACTTC
.	.	TRBV19	TRBJ1-2	CASGTRDGVDGYTF	TGTGCCAGTGGTACCAGGGATGGGGTGGATGGCTACACCTTC
TRBD1	.	TRBV2	TRBJ1-5	CASSWGTGPNQPQHF	TGTGCCAGCAGTTGGGGGACAGGACCAAATCAGCCCCAGCATTTT
TRBD1	.	TRBV7-2	TRBJ1-1	CASSSNRGWDTEAFF	TGTGCCAGCAGTTCCAACAGGGGATGGGACACTGAAGCTTTCTTT
TRBD2	.	TRBV4-1	TRBJ2-5	CASSLGLAGETQYF	TGCGCCAGCAGCCTGGGACTAGCTGGAGAGACCCAGTACTTC
.	.	TRBV5-1	TRBJ1-2	CASSLFSPRDGYTF	TGCGCCAGCAGCTTGTTCAGCCCGCGGGATGGCTACACCTTC
.	.	TRBV4-1	TRBJ2-3	CASSQSIELQQYF	TGCGCCAGCAGCCAATCAATCGAGCTTCAACAGTATTTT
.	once	TRBV6-6	TRBJ1-4	CASSYRGGEKLFF	TGTGCCAGCAGTTACAGGGGGGGAGAAAAACTGTTTTTT
.	.	TRBV4-1	TRBJ2-1	CASSQDRGRGVYNEQFF	TGCGCCAGCAGCCAAGATAGGGGCAGGGGTGTCTACAATGAGCAGTTCTTC
.	.	TRBV6-5	TRBJ1-1	CASRPPGLRDTEAFF	TGTGCCAGCAGACCACCAGGGTTAAGGGACACTGAAGCTTTCTTT
TRBD1	.	TRBV7-2	TRBJ1-5	CASSSGQLSNQPQHF	TGTGCCAGCAGCTCGGGACAGTTAAGCAATCAGCCCCAGCATTTT
TRBD1	.	TRBV5-4	TRBJ2-6	CASSYPSQGAGANVLTF	TGTGCCAGCAGCTACCCAAGCCAGGGGGCTGGGGCCAACGTCCTGACTTTC
.	.	TRBV4-1	TRBJ2-2	CASSQERESSNTGELFF	TGCGCCAGCAGCCAAGAGAGGGAGAGCTCGAACACCGGGGAGCTGTTTTTT
TRBD2	.	TRBV7-2	TRBJ2-1	CASSLASGGYNEQFF	TGTGCCAGCAGCTTAGCTAGCGGGGGATACAATGAGCAGTTCTTC
.	.	TRBV11-2	TRBJ1-6	CASSRRGNNSPLHF	TGTGCCAGCAGCCGGAGAGGGAATAATTCACCCCTCCACTTT
.	.	TRBV28	TRBJ1-4	CASSSRALNNEKLFF	TGTGCCAGCAGTTCCAGGGCATTAAATAATGAAAAACTGTTTTTT
.	.	TRBV19	TRBJ1-2	CASSIKGRTVLGGYTF	TGTGCCAGTAGTATTAAAGGCCGGACAGTATTAGGTGGCTACACCTTC
.	.	TRBV9	TRBJ1-1	CASSIGRVNTEAFF	TGTGCCAGCAGTATTGGGCGGGTGAACACTGAAGCTTTCTTT
.	many	TRBV6-1	TRBJ2-1	CASRLPGMDNEQFF	TGTGCCAGCAGGCTCCCAGGGATGGACAATGAGCAGTTCTTC
.	.	TRBV6-5	TRBJ2-3	CATQGGTTDTQYF	TGTGCGACCCAGGGGGGAACCACAGATACGCAGTATTTT
.	.	TRBV7-3	TRBJ2-3	CASSYNAGGTDTQYF	TGTGCCAGCAGCTACAACGCAGGGGGCACAGATACGCAGTATTTT
TRBD1	few	TRBV29-1	TRBJ2-7	CSVEEDREYEQYF	TGCAGCGTTGAAGAGGACAGGGAGTACGAGCAGTACTTC
.	.	TRBV25-1	TRBJ1-2	CASSELGDKDYGYTF	TGTGCCAGCAGTGAATTGGGGGACAAGGACTATGGCTACACCTTC
.	.	TRBV29-1	TRBJ2-1	CSVDGYNEQFF	TGCAGCGTTGACGGTTACAATGAGCAGTTCTTC
TRBD1	.	TRBV11-3	TRBJ1-4	CASSPGQEYEKLFF	TGTGCCAGCAGCCCGGGACAGGAGTATGAAAAACTGTTTTTT
TRBD1	few	TRBV27	TRBJ1-5	CASSLNGQGNQPQHF	TGTGCCAGCAGTTTAAACGGACAGGGCAATCAGCCCCAGCATTTT
TRBD2	.	TRBV18	TRBJ2-1	CASSPEGLVLDEQFF	TGTGCCAGCTCACCCGAAGGACTAGTTCTCGATGAGCAGTTCTTC
TRBD2	.	TRBV27	TRBJ2-3	CASSLVGRGLSTDTQYF	TGTGCCAGCTCCCTGGTGGGGCGGGGACTAAGCACAGATACGCAGTATTTT